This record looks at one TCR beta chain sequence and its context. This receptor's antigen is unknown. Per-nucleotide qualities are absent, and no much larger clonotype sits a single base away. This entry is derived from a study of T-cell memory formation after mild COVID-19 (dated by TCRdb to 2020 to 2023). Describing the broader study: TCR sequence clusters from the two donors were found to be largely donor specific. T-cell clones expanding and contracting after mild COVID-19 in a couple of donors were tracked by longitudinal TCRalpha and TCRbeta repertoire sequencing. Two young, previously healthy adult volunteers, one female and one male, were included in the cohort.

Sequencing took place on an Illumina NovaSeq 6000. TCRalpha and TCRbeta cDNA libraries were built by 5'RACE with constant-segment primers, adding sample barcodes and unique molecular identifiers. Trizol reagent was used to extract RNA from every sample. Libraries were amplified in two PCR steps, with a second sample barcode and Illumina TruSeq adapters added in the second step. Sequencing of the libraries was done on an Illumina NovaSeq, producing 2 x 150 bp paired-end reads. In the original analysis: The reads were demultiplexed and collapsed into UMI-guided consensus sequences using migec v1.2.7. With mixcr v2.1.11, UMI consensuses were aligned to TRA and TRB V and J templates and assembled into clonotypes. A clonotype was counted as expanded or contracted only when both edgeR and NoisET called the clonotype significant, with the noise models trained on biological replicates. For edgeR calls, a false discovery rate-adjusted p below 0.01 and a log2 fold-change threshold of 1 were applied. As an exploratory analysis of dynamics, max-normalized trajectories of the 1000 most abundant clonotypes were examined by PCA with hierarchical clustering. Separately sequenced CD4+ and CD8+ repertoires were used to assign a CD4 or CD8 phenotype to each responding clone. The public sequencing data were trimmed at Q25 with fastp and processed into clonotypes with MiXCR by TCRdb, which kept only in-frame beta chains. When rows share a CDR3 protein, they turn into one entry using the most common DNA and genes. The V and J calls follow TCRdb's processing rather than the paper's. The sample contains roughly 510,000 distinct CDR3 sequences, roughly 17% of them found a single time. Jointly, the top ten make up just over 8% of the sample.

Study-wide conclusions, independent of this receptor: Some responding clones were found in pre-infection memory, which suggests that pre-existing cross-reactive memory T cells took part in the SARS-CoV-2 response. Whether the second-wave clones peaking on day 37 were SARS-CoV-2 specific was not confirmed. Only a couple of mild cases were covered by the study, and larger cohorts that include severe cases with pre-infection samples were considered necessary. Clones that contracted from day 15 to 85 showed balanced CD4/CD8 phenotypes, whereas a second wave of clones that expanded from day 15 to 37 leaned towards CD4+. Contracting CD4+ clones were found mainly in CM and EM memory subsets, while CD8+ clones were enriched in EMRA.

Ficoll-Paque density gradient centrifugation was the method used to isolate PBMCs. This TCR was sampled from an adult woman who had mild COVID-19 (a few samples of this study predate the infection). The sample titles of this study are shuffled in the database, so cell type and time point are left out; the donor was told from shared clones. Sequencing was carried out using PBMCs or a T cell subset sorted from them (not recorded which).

The nucleotide sequence is given as TGTGCCAGCAGCTCTTTAGGGGGCGCAAAGACCCAGTACTTC. The translation is CASSSLGGAKTQYF. This chain joins TRBV7-2 to TRBJ2-5, with 7 central nucleotides matching TRBD1. From the cysteine through the phenylalanine, the CDR3 covers 14 amino acids. Only the CDR3 portion is preserved as DNA: 42 bases, with reading frame beginning at the first base. CDR1 and CDR2 were assigned from the germline V gene as SGHTA and FQGNSA. Ends trimmed: V by 4 bases, J by 6 bases; bases unmatched to a gene: 8.